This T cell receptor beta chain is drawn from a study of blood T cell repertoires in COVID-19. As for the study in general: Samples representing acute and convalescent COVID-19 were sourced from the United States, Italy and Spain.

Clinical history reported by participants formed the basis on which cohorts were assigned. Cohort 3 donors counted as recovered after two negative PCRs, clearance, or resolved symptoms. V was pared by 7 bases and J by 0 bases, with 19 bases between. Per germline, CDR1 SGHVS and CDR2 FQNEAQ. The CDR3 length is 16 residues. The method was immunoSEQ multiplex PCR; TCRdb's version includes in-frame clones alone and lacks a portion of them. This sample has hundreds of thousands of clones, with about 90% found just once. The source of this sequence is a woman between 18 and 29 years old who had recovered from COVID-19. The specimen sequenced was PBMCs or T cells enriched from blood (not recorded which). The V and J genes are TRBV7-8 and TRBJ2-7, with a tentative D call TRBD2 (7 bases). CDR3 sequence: CASTRGVDRNSYEQYF. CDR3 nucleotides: TGTGCCAGCACCCGGGGGGTTGACAGGAACTCCTACGAGCAGTACTTC.